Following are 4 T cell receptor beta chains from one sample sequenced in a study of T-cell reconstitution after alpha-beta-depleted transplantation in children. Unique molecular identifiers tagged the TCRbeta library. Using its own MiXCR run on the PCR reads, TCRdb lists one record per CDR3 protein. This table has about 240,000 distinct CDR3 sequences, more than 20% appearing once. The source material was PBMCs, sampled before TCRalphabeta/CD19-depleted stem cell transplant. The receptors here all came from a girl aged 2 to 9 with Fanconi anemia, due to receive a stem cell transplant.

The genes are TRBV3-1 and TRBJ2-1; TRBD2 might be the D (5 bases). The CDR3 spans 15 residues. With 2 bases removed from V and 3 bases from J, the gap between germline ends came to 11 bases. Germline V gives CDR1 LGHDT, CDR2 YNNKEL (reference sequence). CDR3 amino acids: CASSQPSLNYNEQFF. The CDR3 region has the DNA TGTGCCAGCAGCCAACCTAGCCTGAACTACAATGAGCAGTTCTTC.

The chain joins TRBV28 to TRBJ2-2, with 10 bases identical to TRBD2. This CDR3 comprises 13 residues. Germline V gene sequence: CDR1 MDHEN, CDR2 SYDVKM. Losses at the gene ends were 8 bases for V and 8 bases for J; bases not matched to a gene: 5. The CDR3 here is CASSLAGAGELFF. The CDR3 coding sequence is TGTGCCAGCTCTCTAGCGGGAGCGGGGGAGCTGTTTTTT. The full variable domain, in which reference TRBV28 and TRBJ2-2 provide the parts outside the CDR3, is DVKVTQSSRYLVKRTGEKVFLECVQDMDHENMFWYRQDPGLGLRLIYFSYDVKMKEKGDIPEGYSVSREKKERFSLILESASTNQTSMYLCASSLAGAGELFFGEGSRLTVL.

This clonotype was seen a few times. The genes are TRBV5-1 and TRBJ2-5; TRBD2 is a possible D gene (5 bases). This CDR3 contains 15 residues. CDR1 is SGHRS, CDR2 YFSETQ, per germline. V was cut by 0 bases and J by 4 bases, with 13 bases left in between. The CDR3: CASSLVGILGETQYF. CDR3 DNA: TGCGCCAGCAGCTTGGTCGGGATCCTGGGAGAGACCCAGTACTTC.

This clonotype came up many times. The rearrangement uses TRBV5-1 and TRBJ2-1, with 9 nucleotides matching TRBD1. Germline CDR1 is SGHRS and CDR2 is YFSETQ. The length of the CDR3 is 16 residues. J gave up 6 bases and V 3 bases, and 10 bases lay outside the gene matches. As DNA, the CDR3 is TGCGCCAGCAGCTCAGTCCGGGACAGGGTCCTCAATGAGCAGTTCTTC. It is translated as CASSSVRDRVLNEQFF.